The entry below gives a single TCR beta chain sequence along with its context. The CDR3 is 15 amino acids. With 6 bases clipped from V and 3 bases from J, the junction kept 9 bases outside the gene matches. Germline CDR1 is MGHDK and CDR2 is SYGVNS. TCRdb's copy holds only in-frame clones and misses some; the assay was immunoSEQ multiplex PCR. This sample has over 200,000 clones, with 70% to 90% found just once. The data originate from a study of blood T cell repertoires in COVID-19. Enrolled through a virtual design, the participants were between roughly 18 and 90 years of age and came from about two dozen US areas. Participant-given clinical history determined each cohort assignment.

The origin of this receptor is a man younger than 40 who had recovered from COVID-19. The chain employs TRBV25-1 and TRBJ2-5; 8 bases fit TRBD2. Source material: PBMCs or T cells enriched from blood (not recorded which). CDR3 DNA sequence: TGTGCCAGCAGCCATCCCACTAGCGGAGAAGAGACCCAGTACTTC. It codes for CASSHPTSGEETQYF.